This TCR beta chain was identified in a study of CD4+ T cells in melanoma. Broader study findings: A reported correlation linked neoantigen-specific CD4+ T cells to CD8+, macrophage and B cell function. In melanoma, neoantigen-specific CD4+ T cells reportedly differed in differentiation state.

The CDR3 is 17 amino acids. The V and J ends lost 1 base and 3 bases, in that order; junction bases with no gene match: 10. Germline V CDR1 and CDR2: SGHNT, YENEEA. Assay used: immunoSEQ multiplex PCR; TCRdb lists only in-frame clones, some missing. Here the sample spans roughly 110,000 clones, around 92% being singletons. With respect to this clone: Its target is unknown.

This sequence was found in a human donor with melanoma. Sequencing was done on a sample of peripheral blood. This chain links TRBV11-3 with TRBJ2-5; 8 bases are a match to TRBD2. The CDR3 DNA reads TGTGCCAGCAGCTTAGGATTAGTTGCGGGGGGAGAAGAGACCCAGTACTTC. Its protein product is CASSLGLVAGGEETQYF.